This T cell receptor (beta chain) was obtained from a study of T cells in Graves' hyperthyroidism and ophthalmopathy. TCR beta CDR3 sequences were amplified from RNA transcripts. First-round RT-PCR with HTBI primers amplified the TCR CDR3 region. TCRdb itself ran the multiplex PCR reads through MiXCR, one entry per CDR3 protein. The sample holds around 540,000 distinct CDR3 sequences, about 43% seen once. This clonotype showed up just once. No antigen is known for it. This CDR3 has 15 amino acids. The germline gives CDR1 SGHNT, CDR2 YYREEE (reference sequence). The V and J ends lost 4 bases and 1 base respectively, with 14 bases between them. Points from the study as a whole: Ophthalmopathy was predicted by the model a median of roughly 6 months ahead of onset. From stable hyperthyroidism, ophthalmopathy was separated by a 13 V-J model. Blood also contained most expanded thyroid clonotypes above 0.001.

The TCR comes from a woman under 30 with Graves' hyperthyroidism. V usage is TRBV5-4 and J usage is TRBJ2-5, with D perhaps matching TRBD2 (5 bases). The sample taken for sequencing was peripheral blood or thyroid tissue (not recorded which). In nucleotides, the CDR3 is TGTGCCAGCAGCGTTGGTGGAGCGGCCCAAGAGACCCAGTACTTC. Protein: CASSVGGAAQETQYF.